These 18 T cell receptor beta chains were sequenced from one sample in a study of T cell repertoires in aging, cancer and after chemotherapy. TRB rearrangements spanning V, D and J were amplified using mixed TRB-A/B primers. From the multiplex PCR reads, TCRdb called clonotypes with MiXCR, one entry per CDR3 protein. The repertoire holds a few thousand distinct CDR3 sequences, with roughly 46% as singletons. Peripheral blood genomic DNA, not sorted cells or RNA, was the template. What was sequenced was blood. All receptors come from a human donor with a solid tumor.

This clonotype showed up just a few times. J is TRBJ1-5 and V is TRBV19; the match to TRBD1 covers 9 bases. V lost 3 bases, J lost 7 bases, and 13 bases stayed unmatched. The CDR3 is 17 residues long. Germline V gene data show CDR1 as LNHDA and CDR2 as SQIVND (reference sequence). The CDR3 bases are TGTGCCAGTAGTATGAGAGGACAGGGGAGGTCCGGGCAGCCCCAGCATTTT. This translates into CASSMRGQGRSGQPQHF.

By sample fraction, this clonotype is large. The rearrangement links TRBV6-5 to TRBJ1-5; D unclear. Germline-derived CDR1 and CDR2 are MNHEY and SVGAGI. CDR3 length: 13 residues. Between the trimmed V and J ends, which lost 6 bases and 6 bases, there was a span of 12 bases. CDR3 in DNA: TGTGCCAGCAGACTGTACGCGAGTCAGCCCCAGCATTTT. Translated: CASRLYASQPQHF.

This clonotype came up a few times. This chain uses TRBV6-2 or TRBV6-3 with TRBJ2-6; either TRBD1 or TRBD2 may supply D (6 bases each). Trimming stripped 9 bases from V and 2 bases from J, with 23 bases between. Germline V gene data show CDR1 as MNHEY and CDR2 as SVGEGT. There are 18 residues in the CDR3. CDR3 nucleotide sequence: TGTGCCAGTCAGAGGGGGGTGTGGGGGCTAACTGGGGCCAACGTCCTGACTTTC. Translation: CASQRGVWGLTGANVLTF.

In this sample, this clonotype is large. The CDR3 coding sequence is TGTGCCTGGAGTGTACAAGGGGCCCACTATGGCTACACCTTC. It translates to CAWSVQGAHYGYTF. V usage is TRBV30 and J usage is TRBJ1-2; perhaps TRBD1 as D (5 bases). The germline gives CDR1 GTSNPN, CDR2 SVGIG (reference sequence). This CDR3 has 14 amino acids. V lost 0 bases, J lost 3 bases, and 11 bases lay in between.

This clonotype was found a few times. The J gene is TRBJ2-3, the V gene TRBV20-1; D uncertain. CDR3 size: 12 residues. Trimming stripped 5 bases from V and 4 bases from J, with 10 bases between. The germline gives CDR1 DFQATT, CDR2 SNEGSKA (reference sequence). The chain's CDR3 is CSAPLDPDTQYF. CDR3 coding DNA: TGCAGTGCTCCTCTAGATCCAGATACGCAGTATTTT.

CDR3 protein: CASSLASLNTGELFF. CDR3 DNA sequence: TGTGCCAGCAGTTTAGCATCGCTGAACACCGGGGAGCTGTTTTTT. V is TRBV12-3 or TRBV12-4 and J is TRBJ2-2, with D uncertain. Trimming left V 0 bases short and J 1 base short, with 6 bases between. This CDR3 is 15 amino acids long.

This clonotype occurred a few times. This chain links TRBV6-1 with TRBJ1-2; D unresolved. Trimming left V 8 bases short and J 4 bases short, with 11 bases between. Germline V lookup: CDR1 MNHNS, CDR2 SASEGT. This CDR3 region has 12 residues. As DNA, the CDR3 is TGTGCCAGCGATGGCGGGATCTATGGCTACACCTTC. Encoded protein: CASDGGIYGYTF.

The chain employs TRBV30 and TRBJ1-2; no clear D gene. Germline V gene data show CDR1 as GTSNPN and CDR2 as SVGIG (reference sequence). Trimming pared 5 bases from V and 0 bases from J, leaving 7 bases between. This CDR3 is 12 amino acids long. This chain's CDR3 is CAWDIPNYGYTF. In DNA, the CDR3 is TGTGCCTGGGATATTCCTAACTATGGCTACACCTTC.

With regard to this clonotype: The junction departs from germline at one end; a sequencing error may be responsible. The chain recombines TRBV5-1 with TRBJ1-2, with 8 bases aligning to TRBD1. The CDR3 sequence is 17 residues long. From germline, CDR1 is SGHRS and CDR2 YFSETQ. In DNA, the CDR3 is TGTGCCAGAAGCTTGGGTCCAGGGGGCAAGAATATTCGTGGCTACACCTTC. This encodes CARSLGPGGKNIRGYTF.

This clonotype has more than one count but fewer than ten. The chain couples TRBV6-6 to TRBJ1-4; 10 bases are a match to TRBD1. V was clipped by 6 bases and J by 8 bases; unmatched bases: 9. The CDR3 loop spans 15 amino acids. Germline values: CDR1 MNHNY, CDR2 SVGAGI (reference sequence). As DNA, the CDR3 is TGTGCCAGCAGGTACACCGGGACAGGGGACGAAAAACTGTTTTTT. This sequence encodes CASRYTGTGDEKLFF.

This chain links TRBV28 with TRBJ1-6; no clear D. CDR3 length: 12 residues. Germline V gene data show CDR1 as MDHEN and CDR2 as SYDVKM. V was pared by 7 bases and J by 8 bases, with 9 bases between. CDR3 sequence reads: CASTVGDSPLHF. CDR3 nucleotide sequence: TGTGCCAGCACCGTTGGTGATTCACCCCTCCACTTT.

The chain recombines TRBV20-1 with TRBJ2-5, with D tentatively TRBD1 (5 bases). The CDR3 extends over 15 amino acids. The germline V gene has CDR1 DFQATT and CDR2 SNEGSKA (reference sequence). Between the trimmed V and J ends, which lost 5 bases and 2 bases, there was a span of 18 bases. CDR3 nucleotide sequence: TGCAGTGCTCCCCTAACTTGGACAACTCAAGAGACCCAGTACTTC. This translates into CSAPLTWTTQETQYF.

This chain connects TRBV30 to TRBJ1-5; D is ambiguous. Trimming stripped 3 bases from V and 1 base from J, with 10 bases between. This CDR3 has 14 amino acids. Germline loops: CDR1 GTSNPN, CDR2 SVGIG (reference sequence). The CDR3 loop reads CAWRLGPSNQPQHF. CDR3 DNA sequence: TGTGCCTGGAGGTTAGGACCGAGCAATCAGCCCCAGCATTTT.

This clonotype was seen a handful of times. Here the CDR3 DNA reads TGTGCCATCCGATACTCCGCGGACAGCGAGCAGTACTTC. As protein: CAIRYSADSEQYF. The chain has TRBV10-3 and TRBJ2-7; D may be TRBD1 (6 bases). V was clipped by 8 bases and J by 6 bases, with 17 bases between them. Germline V lookup: CDR1 ENHRY, CDR2 SYGVKD. CDR3 length equals 13 residues.

Only a few counts were recorded for this clonotype. The rearrangement uses TRBV5-4 and TRBJ2-2; tentative D call: TRBD2 (5 bases). Germline CDR1 SGHNT, CDR2 YYREEE (reference sequence). There are 14 residues in the CDR3. Trimming pared 0 bases from V and 4 bases from J, leaving 7 bases between. The CDR3 protein is CASSLAGFTGELFF. The CDR3 DNA follows: TGTGCCAGCAGCTTGGCGGGGTTCACCGGGGAGCTGTTTTTT.

V usage is TRBV5-6 and J usage is TRBJ2-7, with 8 bases lining up with TRBD1. Trimming cost V 5 bases and J 2 bases; bases outside gene matches: 6. Germline CDR1 and CDR2: SGHDT and YYEEEE. The CDR3 has 14 amino acids. The CDR3 DNA is TGTGCCAGCAGACGGACAGGGAGGCCCTACGAGCAGTACTTC. Residues: CASRRTGRPYEQYF.

V and J are TRBV20-1 and TRBJ2-1, with D unclear. This CDR3 has 12 amino acids. Per the germline V gene, CDR1 is DFQATT and CDR2 is SNEGSKA (reference sequence). Trimming left V 3 bases short and J 4 bases short, with 7 bases between. CDR3 region: CSASGLYNEQFF. DNA for the CDR3: TGCAGTGCTAGCGGGCTATACAATGAGCAGTTCTTC.

The gene calls are TRBV7-2 and TRBJ2-7; the D gene is possibly TRBD1 (7 bases). V was clipped by 1 base and J by 3 bases, with 16 bases between them. Germline V lookup: CDR1 SGHTA, CDR2 FQGNSA. There are 16 residues in the CDR3. This CDR3 reads CASSLVGGGNLYEQYF. CDR3 in DNA: TGTGCCAGCAGCTTAGTAGGGGGCGGGAATCTCTACGAGCAGTACTTC.